The clone carrying this T cell receptor (beta chain) was seen a handful of times. Antigen: not known. This specimen comes from a study of cytomegalovirus exposure and HLA in healthy donors. Turning to the study itself: Previous work identified roughly 120 million unique TCR beta sequences from 150 million to 200 million T cells. Study outcomes and limitations: According to reports, the classifier identified cytomegalovirus status with high specificity and sensitivity. Later analysis associated a missense DCLRE1C variant with TCR beta V- and J-gene trimming.

The PCR was carried out with 60 Vbeta primers and 13 Jbeta primers. As handled by the study authors: Later work found approximately 87 million unique TCR beta chains, with some 11 million shared. The assay was immunoSEQ multiplex PCR, and TCRdb's table has in-frame clones only and misses some. Clonal size and the V and J genes are those of that table, whereas D and trimming came from the DNA. The table has some 160,000 clones, approximately 80% seen once. V was clipped by 6 bases and J by 9 bases; unmatched bases: 7. Per germline, CDR1 MDHEN and CDR2 SYDVKM. The CDR3 totals 15 residues. The sequence was obtained from a woman between 18 and 30 years old in good health and CMV-seronegative. V gene TRBV28 combines with J gene TRBJ1-6; TRBD1 agrees at 11 bases. Sample: PBMCs. CDR3 protein: CASSSGGTGGSPLHF. The DNA for the CDR3 is TGTGCCAGCAGCTCGGGCGGGACAGGGGGTTCACCCCTCCACTTT.